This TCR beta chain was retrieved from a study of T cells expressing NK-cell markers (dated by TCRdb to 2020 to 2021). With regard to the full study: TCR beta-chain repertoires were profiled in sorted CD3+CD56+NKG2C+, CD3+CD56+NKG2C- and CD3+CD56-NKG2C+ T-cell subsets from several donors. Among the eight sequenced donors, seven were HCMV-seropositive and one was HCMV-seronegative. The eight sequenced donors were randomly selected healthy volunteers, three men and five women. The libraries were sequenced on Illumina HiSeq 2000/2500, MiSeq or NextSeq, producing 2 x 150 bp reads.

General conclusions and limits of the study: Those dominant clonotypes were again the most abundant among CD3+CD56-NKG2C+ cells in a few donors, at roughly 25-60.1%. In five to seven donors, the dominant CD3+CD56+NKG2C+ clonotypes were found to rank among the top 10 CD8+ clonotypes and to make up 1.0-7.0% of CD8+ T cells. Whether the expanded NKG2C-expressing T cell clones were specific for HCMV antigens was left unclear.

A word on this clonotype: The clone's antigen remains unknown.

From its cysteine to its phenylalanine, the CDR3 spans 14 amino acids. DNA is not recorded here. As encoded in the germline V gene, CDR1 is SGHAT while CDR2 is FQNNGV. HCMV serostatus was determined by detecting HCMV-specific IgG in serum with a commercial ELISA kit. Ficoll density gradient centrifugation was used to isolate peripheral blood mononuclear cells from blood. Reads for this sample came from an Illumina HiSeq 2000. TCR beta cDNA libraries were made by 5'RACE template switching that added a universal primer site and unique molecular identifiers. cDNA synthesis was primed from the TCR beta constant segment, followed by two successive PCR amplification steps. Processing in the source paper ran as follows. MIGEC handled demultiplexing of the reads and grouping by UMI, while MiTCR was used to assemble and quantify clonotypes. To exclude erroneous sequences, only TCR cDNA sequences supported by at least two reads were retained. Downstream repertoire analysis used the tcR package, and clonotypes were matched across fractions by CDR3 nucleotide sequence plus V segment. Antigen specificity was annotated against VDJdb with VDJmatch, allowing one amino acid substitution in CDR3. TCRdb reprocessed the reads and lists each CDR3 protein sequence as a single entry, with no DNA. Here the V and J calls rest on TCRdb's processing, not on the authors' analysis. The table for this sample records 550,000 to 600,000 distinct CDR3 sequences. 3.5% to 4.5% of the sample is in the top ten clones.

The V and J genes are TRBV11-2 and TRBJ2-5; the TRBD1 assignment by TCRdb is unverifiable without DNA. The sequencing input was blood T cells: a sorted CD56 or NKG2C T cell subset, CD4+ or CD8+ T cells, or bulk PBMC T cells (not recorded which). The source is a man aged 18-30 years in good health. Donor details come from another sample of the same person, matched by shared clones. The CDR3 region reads CASSQRGQLGTQYF.